This T cell receptor (beta chain) was captured in a study of read filtering for tumor transcriptome and immune sequencing. Study-wide context: R-ISS stage counts were eight or nine for I, approximately 16 for II, 7 for III.

Molecular barcoded adaptors covering alpha/delta and beta/gamma chains were used on roughly 400 ng RNA. TCRdb re-analysed the reads in MiXCR, keeping a single row per CDR3 protein. The sample carries more than 55,000 distinct CDR3 sequences, roughly a fifth recorded once. General study points: Without single-read clonotypes, shared clonotype proportions correlated more between IR-seq and RNA-seq.

CDR1 SQVTM and CDR2 ANQGSEA come from the germline V gene. Trimming took off 4 bases at V and 7 bases at J, with 11 bases between the two ends. The CDR3 is made up of 12 amino acids. Sampling of bone marrow took place during active disease in every patient. At least ten counts were recorded for this clonotype. The antigen remains unidentified. The receptor was isolated from a donor at least 40 years old with multiple myeloma. Sequenced: a population of CD138-negative cells sorted from bone marrow. J is TRBJ2-1 and V is TRBV29-1; tentatively, D is TRBD1 (6 bases). The CDR3 DNA follows: TGCAGCGTTGCCTGGGGACAAAATGAGCAGTTCTTC. Translation gives CSVAWGQNEQFF.